Shown below are 30 T cell receptor beta chains from a single sample sequenced in a study of blood T cell repertoires in COVID-19. The assay was immunoSEQ multiplex PCR, and TCRdb's table has in-frame clones only and misses some. This sample has about 130,000 clones, with roughly four fifths found just once. Source material: peripheral blood. The receptors stem from a human donor in a cohort sampled during active COVID-19.

The gene calls are TRBV6-5 and TRBJ1-4, with TRBD1 as a possible D gene (6 bases). The germline gives CDR1 MNHEY, CDR2 SVGAGI. V was shortened by 6 bases and J by 3 bases, with 11 bases between the two germline ends. This CDR3 region has 14 residues. The CDR3 region has the DNA TGTGCCAGCAGCGACAGGTGGGCTAATGAAAAACTGTTTTTT. It yields the protein CASSDRWANEKLFF.

The V gene is TRBV7-9, the J gene TRBJ1-2; 9 nucleotides agree with TRBD1. CDR1 is SEHNR, CDR2 FQNEAQ, per germline (reference sequence). This CDR3 has 14 amino acids. V shed 5 bases, J shed 7 bases, and the junction held 8 bases outside the gene matches. The DNA for the CDR3 is TGTGCCAGCAGCCTCGGACAGGGGCTAGGTGGCTACACCTTC. Protein: CASSLGQGLGGYTF.

V gene TRBV15 combines with J gene TRBJ2-5, with D unresolved. The germline V gene encodes CDR1 LNHNV and CDR2 YYDKDF (reference sequence). V shed 1 base and J shed 4 bases, with 10 bases lying between them. This CDR3 spans 14 amino acids. CDR3 nucleotide sequence: TGTGCCACCAGCAGAGGGGCAGTTCGAGAGACCCAGTACTTC. Translating it yields CATSRGAVRETQYF.

The V gene is TRBV18, the J gene TRBJ1-4; D is unclear. The germline V gene has CDR1 KGHSH and CDR2 LQKENI. V lost 2 bases to trimming and J lost 0 bases, with 7 bases between them. The CDR3 runs to 15 residues. The DNA of the CDR3 is TGTGCCAGCTCACCAAACAGCCCAACTAATGAAAAACTGTTTTTT. This encodes CASSPNSPTNEKLFF.

The chain links TRBV29-1 to TRBJ2-2, with D perhaps TRBD1 (5 bases). Looked up from germline, CDR1 is SQVTM and CDR2 is ANQGSEA. V lost 6 bases and J 7 bases, leaving 18 bases between the germline ends. This CDR3 region has 14 residues. The CDR3 nucleotides read TGCAGCGTAGTATTAGGGCAGGGTGGCGGGGAGCTGTTTTTT. It specifies CSVVLGQGGGELFF.

The gene calls are TRBV5-1 and TRBJ2-5; no reliable D call. CDR1 and CDR2 from the germline V gene are SGHRS and YFSETQ. V lost 1 base, J lost 1 base, and 5 bases lay in between. This CDR3 region has 13 residues. CDR3: CASSLSGQETQYF. The CDR3 nucleotides read TGCGCCAGCAGCTTGTCAGGCCAAGAGACCCAGTACTTC.

This clone has a single count. The chain combines TRBV12-5 with TRBJ2-1; TRBD2 matches 10 bases. The CDR3 consists of 17 residues. V dropped 4 bases and J dropped 7; count of bases not matched to a gene: 13. Germline V gene sequence: CDR1 LGHNT, CDR2 FRNRAP. The CDR3 bases are TGTGCTAGTGGTTCCGTAAGAGCGGGGGGGCTAGGGAATGAGCAGTTCTTC. It encodes CASGSVRAGGLGNEQFF.

About this clone itself: One end of the junction does not line up with germline, which may come from a read error. The chain uses TRBV19 and TRBJ1-5; D unresolved. CDR1 LNHDA and CDR2 SQIVND come from the germline V gene (reference sequence). CDR3 length: 10 amino acids. The CDR3 region has the DNA TGTGCCAGTAGCGATCAGCCCCAGCATTTT. Protein: CASSDQPQHF.

The chain combines TRBV27 with TRBJ2-7, with D maybe TRBD2 (7 bases). V was pared by 7 bases and J by 9 bases, with 25 bases between. The length of the CDR3 is 15 residues. Germline assignment: CDR1 MNHEY and CDR2 SMNVEV (reference sequence). As DNA, the CDR3 is TGTGCCAGCACCTCTGAGGGGGGGGTAATTACGGGGCAGTACTTC. It yields the protein CASTSEGGVITGQYF.

The chain uses TRBV11-3 and TRBJ2-5; 7 positions agree with TRBD1. This CDR3 has 15 residues. V gave up 5 bases and J gave up 5 bases; unmatched junction bases: 11. Germline CDR1 and CDR2: SGHNT and YENEEA. CDR3 sequence: CASSLRQGNKETQYF. The CDR3 coding sequence is TGTGCCAGCAGCCTCAGACAGGGTAATAAGGAGACCCAGTACTTC.

This chain uses TRBV2 with TRBJ2-3; 7 nucleotides match TRBD2. With 4 bases clipped from V and 8 bases from J, the junction kept 0 bases outside the gene matches. CDR3 size: 11 residues. Germline CDR1 and CDR2: SNHLY and FYNNEI. Here the CDR3 DNA reads TGTGCCAGCAGTGGGGGGGGTACGCAGTATTTT. Its translation is CASSGGGTQYF.

Here the CDR3 DNA reads TGTGCCAGTAGTATTTCCCCAAGCACAGATACGCAGTATTTT. Translating it yields CASSISPSTDTQYF. The chain uses TRBV19 and TRBJ2-3; D gene ambiguous. Trimming cost V 3 bases and J 0 bases, with 7 bases left between them. Germline V gene lookup returns CDR1 LNHDA and CDR2 SQIVND (reference sequence). There are 14 residues in the CDR3.

This clone was seen more than once but under ten times. The CDR3, as DNA: TGTGCCACCGTTTCCGGGATCGGCAATCAGCCCCAGCATTTT. Protein product: CATVSGIGNQPQHF. The V gene is TRBV28, the J gene TRBJ1-5; D remains ambiguous. This CDR3 has 14 amino acids. Germline values: CDR1 MDHEN, CDR2 SYDVKM. With 10 bases removed from V and 2 bases from J, the gap between germline ends came to 15 bases.

The V call is TRBV2, the J call TRBJ1-5, with 7 bases lining up with TRBD1. This CDR3 is 15 amino acids long. CDR1 is SNHLY and CDR2 is FYNNEI in the germline V gene. The J segment lost 9 bases and the V segment lost 4 bases, leaving 12 bases of the junction unmatched. The chain's CDR3 is CASSGGQSVVVPQHF. The CDR3 region has the DNA TGTGCCAGCAGTGGGGGACAGTCAGTGGTCGTGCCCCAGCATTTT.

This chain links TRBV30 with TRBJ2-2; TRBD1 aligns across 7 bases. The CDR3 runs 17 residues. Looked up from germline, CDR1 is GTSNPN and CDR2 is SVGIG (reference sequence). J lost 0 bases, V lost 0 bases, and 7 bases had no gene match. As DNA, the CDR3 is TGTGCCTGGAGTGTACCCAGACAGGGACCGAACACCGGGGAGCTGTTTTTT. It yields the protein CAWSVPRQGPNTGELFF.

The count of this clone is one. The CDR3 DNA reads TGTGCCAGCAGCCTAAGGGACAGGGGTAATTCACCCCTCCACTTT. Translation: CASSLRDRGNSPLHF. The chain uses TRBV5-4 and TRBJ1-6; the match to TRBD1 covers 10 bases. Germline V lookup: CDR1 SGHNT, CDR2 YYREEE (reference sequence). The J segment lost 6 bases and the V segment lost 4 bases, leaving 4 bases of the junction unmatched. The CDR3 consists of 15 residues.

The rearrangement uses TRBV11-2 and TRBJ2-3; 12 bases line up with TRBD2. Germline V gene sequence: CDR1 SGHAT, CDR2 FQNNGV. The V gene end was trimmed by 5 bases and the J gene end by 8 bases; junction bases not matched to a gene: 14. The CDR3 totals 17 residues. The CDR3 nucleotides read TGTGCCAGCAGCCCTAGACTAGCGGGGGCCGGAGGGGGTACGCAGTATTTT. This sequence encodes CASSPRLAGAGGGTQYF.

The chain has TRBV7-6 and TRBJ2-3, with TRBD2 matching over 13 bases. Trimming cost V 1 base and J 5 bases; bases outside gene matches: 0. Germline CDR1 reads SGHVS; CDR2 reads FNYEAQ. CDR3 length equals 15 residues. The DNA of the CDR3 is TGTGCCAGCAGCTTAGGGACTAGCGGGGGAGATACGCAGTATTTT. Amino acid sequence: CASSLGTSGGDTQYF.

Only one count was recorded for this clone. The chain links TRBV5-1 to TRBJ2-4, with D tentatively TRBD1 (6 bases). V shed 1 base and J shed 3 bases, with 14 bases lying between them. The CDR3 covers 16 residues. Germline CDR1 reads SGHRS; CDR2 reads YFSETQ. The CDR3 DNA sequence: TGCGCCAGCAGCTTGATAGGGGGAAGGGACAAAAACATTCAGTACTTC. Its translation is CASSLIGGRDKNIQYF. Looking up the rest from reference TRBV5-1 and TRBJ2-4 gives the full variable domain: KAGVTQTPRYLIKTRGQQVTLSCSPISGHRSVSWYQQTPGQGLQFLFEYFSETQRNKGNFPGRFSGRQFSNSRSEMNVSTLELGDSALYLCASSLIGGRDKNIQYFGAGTRLSVL.

CDR3 loop: CASRVGRDYGYTF. As DNA, the CDR3 is TGTGCCAGCAGGGTAGGGAGAGACTATGGCTACACCTTC. The chain carries TRBV6-5 and TRBJ1-2; D ambiguous. The germline CDR1 and CDR2 sequences are MNHEY and SVGAGI. The V and J ends lost 6 bases and 3 bases respectively, with 11 bases between them. This CDR3 is 13 amino acids long.

The chain uses TRBV5-6 and TRBJ2-5; 12 nucleotides agree with TRBD2. This CDR3 is 15 amino acids long. The trim removed 4 bases at V and 0 bases at J, leaving 1 base unmatched. Germline CDR1 is SGHDT and CDR2 is YYEEEE. CDR3 loop: CASSTSGGYQETQYF. The CDR3 coding sequence is TGTGCCAGCAGCACTAGCGGGGGGTACCAAGAGACCCAGTACTTC.

The chain recombines TRBV27 with TRBJ2-7, with TRBD2 matching over 10 bases. This CDR3 is 13 amino acids long. Germline V gene data show CDR1 as MNHEY and CDR2 as SMNVEV (reference sequence). V lost 3 bases and J lost 4; bases outside the gene matches: 0. This chain's CDR3 is CASSLTSGYEQYF. The CDR3 nucleotides read TGTGCCAGCAGTTTGACTAGCGGGTACGAGCAGTACTTC.

The rearrangement uses TRBV6-4 and TRBJ2-3; TRBD2 aligns across 10 bases. From germline, CDR1 is MRHNA and CDR2 SNTAGT. V was clipped by 6 bases and J by 0 bases; unmatched bases: 9. The CDR3 has 17 amino acids. CDR3: CASRALERGGSTDTQYF. The CDR3 DNA follows: TGTGCCAGCAGGGCTCTCGAGCGGGGGGGCAGCACAGATACGCAGTATTTT.

The rearrangement uses TRBV10-3 and TRBJ2-1, with 12 bases aligning to TRBD2. V dropped 6 bases and J dropped 6; count of bases not matched to a gene: 6. This CDR3 contains 15 residues. Germline assignment: CDR1 ENHRY and CDR2 SYGVKD. CDR3 in amino acids: CAIRTLAGGPNEQFF. The CDR3 DNA reads TGTGCCATCAGAACCCTAGCGGGGGGGCCCAATGAGCAGTTCTTC.

The chain has TRBV9 and TRBJ2-1, with a weak D call TRBD1 (7 bases). Per germline, CDR1 SGDLS and CDR2 YYNGEE. V was clipped by 4 bases and J by 5 bases, with 13 bases between them. The CDR3 runs to 14 residues. CDR3 sequence: CASSPGDRHNEQFF. Written as DNA, the CDR3 is TGTGCCAGCAGCCCGGGGGACAGACACAATGAGCAGTTCTTC.

V is TRBV25-1 and J is TRBJ2-3, with 8 bases aligning to TRBD2. From germline, CDR1 is MGHDK and CDR2 SYGVNS. The CDR3 sequence is 15 residues long. Trimming at V came to 4 bases and at J to 2 bases, leaving 5 bases not matched to a gene. CDR3: CASSVLAGSTDTQYF. The DNA of the CDR3 is TGTGCCAGCAGTGTGTTAGCGGGGTCCACAGATACGCAGTATTTT.

This chain uses TRBV10-3 with TRBJ2-7; 12 nucleotides match TRBD2. The ends lost 10 bases at V and 4 bases at J; junction bases unmatched: 5. The CDR3 is made up of 13 amino acids. Germline-derived CDR1 and CDR2 are ENHRY and SYGVKD. CDR3 region: CATLAGGLYEQYF. The DNA for the CDR3 is TGTGCCACCCTAGCGGGGGGGCTATACGAGCAGTACTTC.

This chain joins TRBV5-1 and TRBJ1-4, with 10 positions matching TRBD1. CDR3 size: 16 residues. V was clipped by 4 bases and J by 7 bases; unmatched bases: 10. Looked up from germline, CDR1 is SGHRS and CDR2 is YFSETQ. The CDR3 protein is CASSIGGTGEGEKLFF. In DNA form, the CDR3 reads TGCGCCAGCAGCATTGGAGGGACAGGGGAAGGTGAAAAACTGTTTTTT.

V gene TRBV7-8 combines with J gene TRBJ1-4, with 7 bases matching TRBD1. The germline gives CDR1 SGHVS, CDR2 FQNEAQ. V trimming: 5 bases; J trimming: 0 bases; junction bases outside the gene matches: 9. The CDR3 is 17 amino acids. CDR3 coding DNA: TGTGCCAGCAGCCTCCCCTGGGACAGTGCAACTAATGAAAAACTGTTTTTT. This codes for CASSLPWDSATNEKLFF.

This clone was recorded once. In DNA form, the CDR3 reads TGTGCCAGCAGCCAGATCCCCGGGGACTACGCTGAGCAGTTCTTC. This encodes CASSQIPGDYAEQFF. This rearrangement joins TRBV7-8 to TRBJ2-1; TRBD2 matches at 7 bases. This CDR3 is 15 amino acids long. With V trimmed by 5 bases and J by 9 bases, 13 bases remained unmatched. In germline, CDR1 is SGHVS, CDR2 FQNEAQ.